Following are 21 T cell receptor beta chains from one sample sequenced in a study of STAT5B mutations in CD4+ large granular lymphocyte leukemia (dated by TCRdb to 2022 to 2024). The library was made by the immunoSEQ multiplex PCR assay. TCRdb re-hosts the immuneACCESS table, in-frame sequences only. Its copies lack some clones; in the studies checked, an unresolved V gene accounts for under half of them, and the cause for the rest is not known. The sample table shows about 30,000 clones, and less than 75% are seen once. The top ten constitute roughly 0.48% of the sample. The sequenced sample consisted of CD4+ T cells from blood buffy coats. These receptors were obtained from a human donor in good health.

The V call is TRBV10-3, the J call TRBJ1-3; 8 positions agree with TRBD1. This CDR3 has 18 residues. Germline CDR1 reads ENHRY; CDR2 reads SYGVKD. V trimming: 10 bases; J trimming: 0 bases; junction bases outside the gene matches: 17. DNA of the CDR3: TGTGCCACGCAGGTCACACAGGACAGGGTCTCCTCTGGAAACACCATATATTTT. Translating gives CATQVTQDRVSSGNTIYF.

This chain connects TRBV19 to TRBJ1-2, with 7 nucleotides matching TRBD1. CDR3 length equals 15 residues. The V gene end was trimmed by 7 bases and the J gene end by 4 bases; junction bases not matched to a gene: 12. Germline loops: CDR1 LNHDA, CDR2 SQIVND (reference sequence). The CDR3 DNA follows: TGTGCCAGTACCACTAGCCCGGGACAGACCTATGGCTACACCTTC. As protein: CASTTSPGQTYGYTF.

The chain employs TRBV9 and TRBJ2-1; no definite D call. The CDR3 has 14 amino acids. Trimming left V 0 bases short and J 12 bases short, with 16 bases between. Germline V lookup: CDR1 SGDLS, CDR2 YYNGEE. CDR3 loop: CASSVGLLPEWQFF. The DNA for the CDR3 is TGTGCCAGCAGCGTAGGGTTACTACCCGAATGGCAGTTCTTC. Filled out from reference TRBV9 and TRBJ2-1, the complete variable domain reads DSGVTQTPKHLITATGQRVTLRCSPRSGDLSVYWYQQSLDQGLQFLIQYYNGEERAKGNILERFSAQQFPDLHSELNLSSLELGDSALYFCASSVGLLPEWQFFGPGTRLTVL.

This chain joins TRBV7-6 and TRBJ2-7; perhaps TRBD1 as D (5 bases). This CDR3 is 14 amino acids long. Trimming took off 6 bases at V and 5 bases at J, with 17 bases between the two ends. Germline CDR1 reads SGHVS; CDR2 reads FNYEAQ. CDR3 in DNA: TGTGCCAGCAGACACCCGACAGATTGCGACGAGCAGTACTTC. Translation: CASRHPTDCDEQYF.

This chain connects TRBV19 to TRBJ1-1; 9 bases line up with TRBD1. Per the germline V gene, CDR1 is LNHDA and CDR2 is SQIVND (reference sequence). With V trimmed by 7 bases and J by 4 bases, 7 bases remained unmatched. The CDR3 is made up of 14 amino acids. DNA for the CDR3: TGTGCCAGTACCAGCAAGACAGGGGGCACTGAAGCTTTCTTT. Translated, it gives CASTSKTGGTEAFF.

The chain combines TRBV14 with TRBJ2-7; D uncertain. Germline CDR1 reads SGHDN; CDR2 reads FVKESK. CDR3 length: 14 residues. The V and J ends lost 0 bases and 2 bases respectively, with 8 bases between them. DNA for the CDR3: TGTGCCAGCAGCCAAGATTTGCAGACCTACGAGCAGTACTTC. Residues: CASSQDLQTYEQYF.

The chain links TRBV7-2 to TRBJ2-1; 10 nucleotides agree with TRBD2. V shed 7 bases, J shed 8 bases, and the junction held 11 bases outside the gene matches. The germline V gene encodes CDR1 SGHTA and CDR2 FQGNSA. The CDR3 consists of 15 residues. The CDR3: CASTPQAGGRDEQFF. The CDR3, as DNA: TGTGCCAGCACCCCCCAAGCGGGGGGGCGGGATGAGCAGTTCTTC.

V gene TRBV4-1 combines with J gene TRBJ1-1; the D gene is possibly TRBD1 (5 bases). The CDR3 is made up of 14 amino acids. V lost 6 bases to trimming and J lost 0 bases, with 11 bases between them. Per germline, CDR1 MGHRA and CDR2 YSYEKL. CDR3 loop: CASSAQVMNTEAFF. CDR3 nucleotides: TGCGCCAGCAGTGCACAGGTGATGAACACTGAAGCTTTCTTT.

The genes are TRBV19 and TRBJ2-7, with TRBD2 identical over 7 bases. J gave up 0 bases and V 6 bases, and 5 bases lay outside the gene matches. Germline assignment: CDR1 LNHDA and CDR2 SQIVND (reference sequence). This CDR3 has 14 amino acids. The CDR3 reads CASSSSGDSYEQYF. CDR3 nucleotides: TGTGCCAGTAGCTCGAGCGGGGACTCCTACGAGCAGTACTTC.

V gene TRBV5-6 combines with J gene TRBJ2-5; 13 bases map to TRBD2. This CDR3 is 15 amino acids long. J lost 2 bases, V lost 4 bases, and 2 bases had no gene match. Germline assignment: CDR1 SGHDT and CDR2 YYEEEE. DNA for the CDR3: TGTGCCAGCAGCCTGGGACTAGCGGGGCAAGAGACCCAGTACTTC. As protein: CASSLGLAGQETQYF.

This chain joins TRBV6-5 and TRBJ2-7; 8 bases map to TRBD2. The V segment lost 7 bases and the J segment 7 bases; nucleotides outside the gene matches: 6. The CDR3 runs to 12 residues. The germline V gene has CDR1 MNHEY and CDR2 SVGAGI. The CDR3 here is CASKRGLEEQYF. CDR3 nucleotides: TGTGCCAGCAAGCGGGGGCTGGAAGAGCAGTACTTC.

This rearrangement joins TRBV19 to TRBJ2-7, with 9 bases identical to TRBD2. The CDR3 runs 15 residues. V gave up 1 base and J gave up 3 bases; unmatched junction bases: 4. The germline gives CDR1 LNHDA, CDR2 SQIVND (reference sequence). CDR3 nucleotides: TGTGCCAGTAGTATAGCCCTAGCGGGGATCTACGAGCAGTACTTC. Its translation is CASSIALAGIYEQYF.

The chain employs TRBV19 and TRBJ2-1, with D possibly called TRBD1 or TRBD2 (5 bases each). The CDR3 contains 14 residues. Germline V gives CDR1 LNHDA, CDR2 SQIVND (reference sequence). Trimming pared 3 bases from V and 8 bases from J, leaving 14 bases between. This chain's CDR3 is CASSIGAGIDEQFF. CDR3 sequence (DNA): TGTGCCAGTAGTATCGGGGCCGGGATCGATGAGCAGTTCTTC.

The chain links TRBV5-4 to TRBJ2-7; 8 positions match TRBD1. Trimming took 4 bases from V and 6 from J; bases not matched to a gene: 9. The CDR3 spans 14 residues. The germline gives CDR1 SGHNT, CDR2 YYREEE (reference sequence). This CDR3 is CASSRDRPGGEQYF. CDR3 in DNA: TGTGCCAGCAGCCGGGACAGGCCAGGGGGCGAGCAGTACTTC.

In DNA form, the CDR3 reads TGTGCCAGCAGTTTAAGGACGGATAATTCACCCCTCCACTTT. This sequence encodes CASSLRTDNSPLHF. This chain links TRBV28 with TRBJ1-6; D is ambiguous. The CDR3 length is 14 residues. CDR1 MDHEN and CDR2 SYDVKM come from the germline V gene. V was pared by 2 bases and J by 5 bases, with 7 bases between.

The genes are TRBV7-9 and TRBJ2-1; D remains ambiguous. The CDR3 extends over 16 amino acids. CDR1 SEHNR and CDR2 FQNEAQ come from the germline V gene (reference sequence). Deletions cut 2 bases from V and 4 bases from J, with 15 bases between. This chain's CDR3 is CASSLLSTWGYNEQFF. The CDR3 DNA reads as TGTGCCAGCAGCTTACTGAGTACATGGGGATACAATGAGCAGTTCTTC.

This chain links TRBV28 with TRBJ1-6; D not resolved. Trimming removed 2 bases at V and 12 bases at J, with 8 bases between. In germline, CDR1 is MDHEN, CDR2 SYDVKM. This CDR3 is built from 12 residues. CDR3 sequence: CASSLAVQPLHF. The CDR3 nucleotides are TGTGCCAGCAGTTTAGCCGTGCAACCCCTCCACTTT.

The J gene is TRBJ2-1, the V gene TRBV20-1, with D uncertain. The CDR3 has 11 residues. In germline, CDR1 is DFQATT, CDR2 SNEGSKA (reference sequence). V lost 0 bases to trimming and J lost 14 bases, with 11 bases between them. CDR3 residues: CSARDKLGEFF. The CDR3 nucleotides read TGCAGTGCTAGAGATAAGCTAGGAGAGTTCTTC.

This rearrangement joins TRBV18 to TRBJ1-1, with 8 nucleotides matching TRBD1. The germline CDR1 and CDR2 sequences are KGHSH and LQKENI. Trimming at V came to 3 bases and at J to 1 base, leaving 4 bases not matched to a gene. The length of the CDR3 is 15 residues. CDR3 nucleotide sequence: TGTGCCAGCTCACCTGACAGGGGTAAGAACACTGAAGCTTTCTTT. This translates into CASSPDRGKNTEAFF.

The rearrangement uses TRBV9 and TRBJ1-3; 9 bases agree with TRBD1. V lost 4 bases to trimming and J lost 3 bases; unmatched junction nucleotides: 8. There are 16 residues in the CDR3. Germline CDR1 reads SGDLS; CDR2 reads YYNGEE. The CDR3 loop reads CASSTGGAGGGNTIYF. The CDR3 bases are TGTGCCAGCAGCACAGGGGGCGCAGGCGGTGGAAACACCATATATTTT.

The genes are TRBV7-2 and TRBJ2-3; D gene ambiguous. Germline values: CDR1 SGHTA, CDR2 FQGNSA. CDR3 size: 12 residues. Trimming pared 5 bases from V and 0 bases from J, leaving 3 bases between. CDR3 amino acids: CASSESTDTQYF. CDR3 DNA sequence: TGTGCCAGCAGCGAGAGCACAGATACGCAGTATTTT.